This T cell receptor beta chain is drawn from a study of Graves' ophthalmopathy and Graves' hyperthyroidism. Study results and caveats: A model of 13 signatures distinguished ophthalmopathy from stable hyperthyroidism at approximately 90% sensitivity and about 80% specificity. Its predictions of ophthalmopathy progression gave the model over 65% sensitivity and 72% to 85% specificity. Blood also carried most expanded thyroid clonotypes exceeding 0.001 frequency.

Among the hyperthyroidism patients, all were newly diagnosed, aged 18 to 65, with under 2 months' duration. CDR3 length equals 12 residues. Trimming took 4 bases from V and 8 from J, leaving 12 bases between them. The V gene's germline CDR1 is PRHDT and CDR2 FYEKMQ (reference sequence). Transcripts of RNA were the source for amplifying TCR beta CDR3 regions. A first-round RT-PCR used HTBI primers, followed by a second-round multiplex PCR. Each CDR3 protein is one row after TCRdb ran MiXCR on the multiplex PCR reads. The sample contains around 1.1 million distinct CDR3 sequences, 36% of which appear only once. Many counts were recorded for this clonotype. Its target is not known.

The clonotype originates from an adult man with Graves' hyperthyroidism. Sequencing was done on a sample of peripheral blood or thyroid tissue (not recorded which). V gene TRBV13 combines with J gene TRBJ2-7; no definite D call. The chain's CDR3 is CASSSYLEQQYF. The CDR3 DNA reads TGTGCCAGCAGCTCGTATCTGGAACAGCAGTACTTC. Together with reference TRBV13 and TRBJ2-7, the CDR3 gives the full variable domain: AAGVIQSPRHLIKEKRETATLKCYPIPRHDTVYWYQQGPGQDPQFLISFYEKMQSDKGSIPDRFSAQQFSDYHSELNMSSLELGDSALYFCASSSYLEQQYFGPGTRLTVT.